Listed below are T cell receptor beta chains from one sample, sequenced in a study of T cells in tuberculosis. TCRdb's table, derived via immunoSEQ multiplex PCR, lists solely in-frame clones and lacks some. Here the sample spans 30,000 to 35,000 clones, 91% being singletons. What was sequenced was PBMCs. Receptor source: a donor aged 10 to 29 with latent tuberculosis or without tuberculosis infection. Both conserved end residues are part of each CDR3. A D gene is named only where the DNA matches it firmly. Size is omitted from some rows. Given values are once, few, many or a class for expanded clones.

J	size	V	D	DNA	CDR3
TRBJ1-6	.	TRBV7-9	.	TGTGCCAGCAGCTTAGAACAATATAATTCACCCCTCCACTTT	CASSLEQYNSPLHF
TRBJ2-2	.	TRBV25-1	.	TGTGCCAGCAGATCGGGACTTTACACCGGGGAGCTGTTTTTT	CASRSGLYTGELFF
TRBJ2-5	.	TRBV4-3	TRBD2	TGCGCCAGCAGCCAAGAAGGTAGCGGGGGGCTGGAGACCCAGTACTTC	CASSQEGSGGLETQYF
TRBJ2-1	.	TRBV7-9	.	TGTGCCAGCAGCTCCGTAGAGCAGTTCTTC	CASSSVEQFF
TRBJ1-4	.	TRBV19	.	TGTGCCAGTAGTATAGTCGGTGAAAAACTGTTTTTT	CASSIVGEKLFF
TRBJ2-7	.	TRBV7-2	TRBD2	TGTGCCAGCAGCGTCAGGGCGGGGGTCGACTACGAGCAGTACTTC	CASSVRAGVDYEQYF
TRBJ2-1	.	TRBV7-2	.	TGTGCCAGCAAGGCAGGGGCCTACAATGAGCAGTTCTTC	CASKAGAYNEQFF
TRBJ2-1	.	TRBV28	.	TGTGCCAGCAGTTCCCTAACCCCGGGACTCAGGATGGGGTCCTACAATGAGCAGTTCTTC	CASSSLTPGLRMGSYNEQFF
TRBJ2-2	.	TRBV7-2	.	TGTGCCAGCAGCTTAGGCTCCGGCGGCACCGGGGAGCTGTTTTTT	CASSLGSGGTGELFF
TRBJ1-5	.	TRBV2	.	TGTGCCAGCACCAGCGTCGACAGAAATCAGCCCCAGCATTTT	CASTSVDRNQPQHF
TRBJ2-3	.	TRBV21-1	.	TGTGCCAGCAGCAAAAAAAACCAGGGCCTAGCGGGGGGGGGCACAGATACGCAGTATTTT	CASSKKNQGLAGGGTDTQYF
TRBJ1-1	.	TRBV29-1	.	TGCAGCGTTGTACCCCAGGGCACGCACACTGAAGCTTTCTTT	CSVVPQGTHTEAFF
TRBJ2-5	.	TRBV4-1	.	TGCGCCAGCAGCCCTCGGGACTCCCAAGAGACCCAGTACTTC	CASSPRDSQETQYF
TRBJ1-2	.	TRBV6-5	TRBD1	TGTGCCAGCAGTCCGACAGGGTCCTATGGCTACACCTTC	CASSPTGSYGYTF
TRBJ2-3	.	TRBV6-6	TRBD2	TGTGCCAGCAAAGCGGGGGTGGGGTATACGCAGTATTTT	CASKAGVGYTQYF
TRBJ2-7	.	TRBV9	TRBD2	TGTGCCAGCAGCGTAGCTGAAGCGGGAGGTATATACGAGCAGTACTTC	CASSVAEAGGIYEQYF
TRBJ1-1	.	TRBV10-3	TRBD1	TGTGCCATCAGTGATCTGCGACAGGGTCACACTGAAGCTTTCTTT	CAISDLRQGHTEAFF
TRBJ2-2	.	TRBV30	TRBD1	TGTGCCTGGACCGGGACAGTTAACACCGGGGAGCTGTTTTTT	CAWTGTVNTGELFF
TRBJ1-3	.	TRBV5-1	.	TGCGCCAGCAGCTTTGACAGGACTTCTCGGAACACCATATATTTT	CASSFDRTSRNTIYF
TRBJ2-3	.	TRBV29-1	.	TGCAGCGGCGCGGGGCGGCTCACAGATACGCAGTATTTT	CSGAGRLTDTQYF
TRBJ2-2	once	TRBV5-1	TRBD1	TGCGCCAGCAGCCCCCGACAGGGAAACACCGGGGAGCTGTTTTTT	CASSPRQGNTGELFF
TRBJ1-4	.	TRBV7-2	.	TGTGCCAGCAGCTTAGGTATTCAGGGCGAAAAACTGTTTTTT	CASSLGIQGEKLFF
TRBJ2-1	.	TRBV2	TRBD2	TGTGCCAGCACGGGGTTAGCGGGGTCCAATGAGCAGTTCTTC	CASTGLAGSNEQFF
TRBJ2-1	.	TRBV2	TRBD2	TGTGCCAGCAGGGAGCGGGACTCCTACAATGAGCAGTTCTTC	CASRERDSYNEQFF
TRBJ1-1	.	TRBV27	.	TGTGCCAGCAGTTTATCGGGGAGGAACACTGAAGCTTTCTTT	CASSLSGRNTEAFF
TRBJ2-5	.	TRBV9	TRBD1	TGTGCCAGCAGCCCGGGGACAGGGGGCGGGAAAGAGACCCAGTACTTC	CASSPGTGGGKETQYF
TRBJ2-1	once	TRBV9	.	TGTGCCAGCAGCGTTGGTGGAGGGAACAATGAGCAGTTCTTC	CASSVGGGNNEQFF